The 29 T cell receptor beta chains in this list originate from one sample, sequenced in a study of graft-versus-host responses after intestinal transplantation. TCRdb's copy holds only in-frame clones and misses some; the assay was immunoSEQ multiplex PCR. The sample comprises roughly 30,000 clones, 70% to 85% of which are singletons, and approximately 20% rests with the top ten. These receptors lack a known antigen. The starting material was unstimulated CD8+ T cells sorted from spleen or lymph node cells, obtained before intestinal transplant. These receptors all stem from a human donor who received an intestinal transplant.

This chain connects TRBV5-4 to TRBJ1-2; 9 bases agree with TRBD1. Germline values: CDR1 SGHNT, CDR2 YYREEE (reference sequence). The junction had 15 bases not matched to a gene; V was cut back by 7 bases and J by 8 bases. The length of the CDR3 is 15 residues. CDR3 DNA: TGTGCCAGCGAGTCGAGGGACAGGGCCTTTCGGGGCTACACCTTC. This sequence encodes CASESRDRAFRGYTF.

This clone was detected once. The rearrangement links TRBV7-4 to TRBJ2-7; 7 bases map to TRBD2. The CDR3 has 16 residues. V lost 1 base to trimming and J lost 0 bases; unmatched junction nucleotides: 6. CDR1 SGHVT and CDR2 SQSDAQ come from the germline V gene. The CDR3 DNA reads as TGTGCCAGCAGCTTAGGGGGGGGAGGGGACTCCTACGAGCAGTACTTC. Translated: CASSLGGGGDSYEQYF.

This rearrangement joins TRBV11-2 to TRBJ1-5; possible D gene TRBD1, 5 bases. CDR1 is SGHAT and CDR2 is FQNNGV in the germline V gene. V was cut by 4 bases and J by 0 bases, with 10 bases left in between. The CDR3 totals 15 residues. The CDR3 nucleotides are TGTGCCAGCAGCTCTGGCAGGGCTAGCAATCAGCCCCAGCATTTT. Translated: CASSSGRASNQPQHF.

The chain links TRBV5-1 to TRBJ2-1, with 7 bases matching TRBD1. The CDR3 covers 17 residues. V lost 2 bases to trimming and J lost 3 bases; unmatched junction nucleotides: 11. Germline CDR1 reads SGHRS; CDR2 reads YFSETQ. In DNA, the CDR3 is TGCGCCAGCAGCTTAAGGGACAGTACAAAGCTCTACAATGAGCAGTTCTTC. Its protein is CASSLRDSTKLYNEQFF.

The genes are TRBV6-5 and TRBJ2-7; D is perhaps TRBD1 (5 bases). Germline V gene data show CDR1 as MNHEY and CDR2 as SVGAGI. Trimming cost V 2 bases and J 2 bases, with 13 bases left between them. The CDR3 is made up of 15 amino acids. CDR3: CASSYGPGLAYEQYF. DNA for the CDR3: TGTGCCAGCAGTTACGGCCCAGGGCTTGCCTACGAGCAGTACTTC.

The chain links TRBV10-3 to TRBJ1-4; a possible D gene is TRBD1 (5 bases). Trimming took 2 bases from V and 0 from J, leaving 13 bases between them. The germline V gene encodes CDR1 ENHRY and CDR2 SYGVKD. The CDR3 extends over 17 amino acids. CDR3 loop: CAISERRGGSTNEKLFF. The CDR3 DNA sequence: TGTGCCATCAGTGAGAGGAGGGGAGGATCAACTAATGAAAAACTGTTTTTT.

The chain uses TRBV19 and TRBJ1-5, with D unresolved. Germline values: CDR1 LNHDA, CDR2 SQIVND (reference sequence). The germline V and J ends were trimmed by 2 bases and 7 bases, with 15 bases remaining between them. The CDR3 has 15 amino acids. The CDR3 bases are TGTGCCAGTAGTATACAGACAACCTCTGGACAGCCCCAGCATTTT. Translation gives CASSIQTTSGQPQHF. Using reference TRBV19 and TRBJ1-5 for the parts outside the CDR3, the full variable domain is DGGITQSPKYLFRKEGQNVTLSCEQNLNHDAMYWYRQDPGQGLRLIYYSQIVNDFQKGDIAEGYSVSREKKESFPLTVTSAQKNPTAFYLCASSIQTTSGQPQHFGDGTRLSIL.

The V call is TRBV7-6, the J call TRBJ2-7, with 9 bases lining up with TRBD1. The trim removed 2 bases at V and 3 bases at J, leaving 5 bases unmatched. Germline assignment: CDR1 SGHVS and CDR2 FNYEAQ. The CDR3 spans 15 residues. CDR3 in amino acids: CASSLTGQGNYEQYF. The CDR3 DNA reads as TGTGCCAGCAGCTTAACGGGACAGGGCAACTACGAGCAGTACTTC.

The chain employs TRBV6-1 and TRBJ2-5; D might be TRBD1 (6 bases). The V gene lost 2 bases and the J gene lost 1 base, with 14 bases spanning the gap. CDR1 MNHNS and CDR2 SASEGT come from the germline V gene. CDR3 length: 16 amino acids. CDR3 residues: CASSEKAGAPQETQYF. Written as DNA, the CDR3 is TGTGCCAGCAGTGAAAAGGCAGGGGCTCCCCAAGAGACCCAGTACTTC.

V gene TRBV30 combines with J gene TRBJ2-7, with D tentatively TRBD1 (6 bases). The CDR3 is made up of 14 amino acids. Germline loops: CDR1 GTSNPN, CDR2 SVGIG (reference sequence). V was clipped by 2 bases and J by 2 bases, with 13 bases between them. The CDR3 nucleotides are TGTGCCTGGAGTCGAGGACAGTGGGCCTACGAGCAGTACTTC. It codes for CAWSRGQWAYEQYF.

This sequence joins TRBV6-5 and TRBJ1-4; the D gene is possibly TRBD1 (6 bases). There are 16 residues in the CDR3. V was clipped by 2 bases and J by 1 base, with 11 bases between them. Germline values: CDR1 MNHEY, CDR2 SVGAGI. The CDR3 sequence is CASSYDSRGTNEKLFF. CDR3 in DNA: TGTGCCAGCAGTTACGATTCCAGGGGAACTAATGAAAAACTGTTTTTT.

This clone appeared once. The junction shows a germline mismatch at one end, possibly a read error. In nucleotides, the CDR3 is TGTGCCAGCAGTATATCCCCGGGACAGTTAATCTACGAGCAGTACTTC. Amino acids: CASSISPGQLIYEQYF. The rearrangement joins TRBV27 to TRBJ2-7, with TRBD1 matching over 7 bases. The CDR3 is 16 amino acids. CDR1 is MNHEY, CDR2 SMNVEV, per germline (reference sequence).

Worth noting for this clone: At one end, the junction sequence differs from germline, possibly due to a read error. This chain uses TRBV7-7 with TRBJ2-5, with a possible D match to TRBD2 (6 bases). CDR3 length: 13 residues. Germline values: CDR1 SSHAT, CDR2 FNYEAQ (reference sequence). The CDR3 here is CASSLSGGETQYF. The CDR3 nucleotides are TGTGCTAGCAGCTTAAGTGGGGGGGAGACCCAGTACTTC.

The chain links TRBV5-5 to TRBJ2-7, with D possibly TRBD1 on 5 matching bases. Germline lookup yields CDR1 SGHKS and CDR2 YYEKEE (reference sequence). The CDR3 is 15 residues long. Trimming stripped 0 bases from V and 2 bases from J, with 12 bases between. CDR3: CASSLEGLGTYEQYF. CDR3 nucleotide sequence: TGTGCCAGCAGCTTGGAGGGGCTAGGTACCTACGAGCAGTACTTC.

The CDR3 DNA follows: TGTGCCAGTAGTATAGATCTTGGACTATCTTACGAGCAGTACTTC. Translating it yields CASSIDLGLSYEQYF. The rearrangement uses TRBV19 and TRBJ2-7; D might be TRBD2 (6 bases). Germline V gives CDR1 LNHDA, CDR2 SQIVND (reference sequence). CDR3 length: 15 amino acids. V lost 0 bases and J 4 bases, leaving 13 bases between the germline ends.

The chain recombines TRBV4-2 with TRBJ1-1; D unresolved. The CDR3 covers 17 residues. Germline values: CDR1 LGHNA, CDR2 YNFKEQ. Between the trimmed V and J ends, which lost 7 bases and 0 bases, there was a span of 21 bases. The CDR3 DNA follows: TGTGCCAGCACCCTAAATTTTCCCCCGCCCATGAACACTGAAGCTTTCTTT. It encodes CASTLNFPPPMNTEAFF.

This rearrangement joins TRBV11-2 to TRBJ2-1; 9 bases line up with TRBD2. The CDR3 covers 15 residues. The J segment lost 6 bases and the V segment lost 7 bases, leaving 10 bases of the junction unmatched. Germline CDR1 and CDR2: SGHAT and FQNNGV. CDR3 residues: CASTGGSGSFNEQFF. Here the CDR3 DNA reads TGTGCCAGCACCGGAGGTAGCGGGAGTTTCAATGAGCAGTTCTTC.

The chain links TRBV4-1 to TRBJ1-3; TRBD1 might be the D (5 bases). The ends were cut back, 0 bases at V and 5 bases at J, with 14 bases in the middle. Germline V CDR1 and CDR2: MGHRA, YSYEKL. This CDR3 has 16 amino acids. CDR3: CASSQDVSGSRNTIYF. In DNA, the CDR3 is TGCGCCAGCAGCCAAGATGTTTCAGGGTCTAGAAACACCATATATTTT.

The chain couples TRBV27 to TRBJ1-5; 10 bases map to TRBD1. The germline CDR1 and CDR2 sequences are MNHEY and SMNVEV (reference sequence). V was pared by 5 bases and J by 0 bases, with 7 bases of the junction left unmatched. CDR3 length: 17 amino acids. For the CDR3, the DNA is TGTGCCAGCAGTCAAGGACAGGGGGGGCTTAGCAATCAGCCCCAGCATTTT. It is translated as CASSQGQGGLSNQPQHF.

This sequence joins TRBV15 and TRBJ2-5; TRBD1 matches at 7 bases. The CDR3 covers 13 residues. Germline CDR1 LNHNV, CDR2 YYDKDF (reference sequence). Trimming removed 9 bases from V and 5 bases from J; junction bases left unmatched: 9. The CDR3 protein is CATEGALRETQYF. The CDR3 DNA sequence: TGTGCCACTGAGGGGGCGCTTCGGGAGACCCAGTACTTC.

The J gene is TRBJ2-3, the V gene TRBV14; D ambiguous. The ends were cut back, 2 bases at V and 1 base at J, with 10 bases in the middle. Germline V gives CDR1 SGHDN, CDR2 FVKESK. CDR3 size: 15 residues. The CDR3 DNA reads TGTGCCAGCAGCCAATGGCAGGTGGGCACAGATACGCAGTATTTT. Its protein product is CASSQWQVGTDTQYF.

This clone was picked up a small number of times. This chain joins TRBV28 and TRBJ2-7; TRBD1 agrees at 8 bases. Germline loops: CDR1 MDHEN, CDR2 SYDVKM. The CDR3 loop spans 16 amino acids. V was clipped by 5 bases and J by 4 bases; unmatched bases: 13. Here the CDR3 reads CASSPTGQGPLYEQYF. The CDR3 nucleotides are TGTGCCAGCAGTCCGACCGGACAGGGACCTCTATACGAGCAGTACTTC.

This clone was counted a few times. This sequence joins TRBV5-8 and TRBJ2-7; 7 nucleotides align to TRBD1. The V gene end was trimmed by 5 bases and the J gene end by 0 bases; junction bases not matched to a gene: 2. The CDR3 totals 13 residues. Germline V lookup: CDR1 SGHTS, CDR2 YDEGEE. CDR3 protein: CASRDRSSYEQYF. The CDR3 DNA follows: TGTGCCAGCAGGGACAGGAGCTCCTACGAGCAGTACTTC.

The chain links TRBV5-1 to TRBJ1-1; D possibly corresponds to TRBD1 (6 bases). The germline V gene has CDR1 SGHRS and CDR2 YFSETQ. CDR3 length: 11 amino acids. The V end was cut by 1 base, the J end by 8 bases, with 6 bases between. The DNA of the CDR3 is TGCGCCAGCAGCTTGACAGGGGAAGCTTTCTTT. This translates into CASSLTGEAFF.

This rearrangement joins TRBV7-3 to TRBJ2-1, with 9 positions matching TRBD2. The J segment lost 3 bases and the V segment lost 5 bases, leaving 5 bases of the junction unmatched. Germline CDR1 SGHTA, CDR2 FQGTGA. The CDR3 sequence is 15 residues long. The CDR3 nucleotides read TGTGCCAGCAGCCCTAGCGGGACCCACTACAATGAGCAGTTCTTC. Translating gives CASSPSGTHYNEQFF.

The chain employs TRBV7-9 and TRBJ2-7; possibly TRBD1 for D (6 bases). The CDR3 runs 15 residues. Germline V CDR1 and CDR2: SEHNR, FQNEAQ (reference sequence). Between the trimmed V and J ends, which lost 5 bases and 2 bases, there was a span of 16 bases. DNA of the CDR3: TGTGCCAGCAGCCCTCGTGGGACACCGACCTACGAGCAGTACTTC. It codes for CASSPRGTPTYEQYF.

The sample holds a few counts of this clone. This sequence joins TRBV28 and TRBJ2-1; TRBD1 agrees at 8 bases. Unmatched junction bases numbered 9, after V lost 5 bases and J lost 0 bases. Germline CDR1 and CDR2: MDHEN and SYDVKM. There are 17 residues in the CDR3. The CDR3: CASSPLTQGASYNEQFF. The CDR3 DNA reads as TGTGCCAGCAGTCCCTTGACGCAGGGGGCCTCCTACAATGAGCAGTTCTTC.

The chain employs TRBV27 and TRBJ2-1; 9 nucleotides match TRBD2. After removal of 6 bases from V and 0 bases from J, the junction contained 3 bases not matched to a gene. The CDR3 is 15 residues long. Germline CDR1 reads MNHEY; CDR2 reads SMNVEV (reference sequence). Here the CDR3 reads CASSRSGSSYNEQFF. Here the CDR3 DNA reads TGTGCCAGCAGCCGTAGCGGGAGCTCCTACAATGAGCAGTTCTTC.

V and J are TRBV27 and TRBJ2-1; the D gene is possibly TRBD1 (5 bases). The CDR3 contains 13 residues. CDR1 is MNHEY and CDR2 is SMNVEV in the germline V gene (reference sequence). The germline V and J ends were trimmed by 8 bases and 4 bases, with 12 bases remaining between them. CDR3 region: CASGLRTYNEQFF. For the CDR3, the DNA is TGTGCCAGCGGCCTCAGGACATACAATGAGCAGTTCTTC.